These T cell receptor beta chains were read from a single sample in a study of blood T cell repertoires in COVID-19. Sequenced by immunoSEQ multiplex PCR; TCRdb stores in-frame clones only, minus some. The data show more than 120,000 clones, more than 75% seen once. Specimen: peripheral blood. The source is a woman in her 50s with active or convalescent COVID-19. The CDR3 runs from the conserved cysteine through the conserved F or W. The order of the fields is CDR3 length, D gene, V gene, clone size, J gene, CDR3 protein, CDR3 DNA. A D gene is named only where the DNA matches it firmly. Expanded clones get a size class; other rows say once, few or many, or leave the size out.

cdr3_length: 13
d_call: NA
v_call: TRBV6-6
clone_size: NA
j_call: TRBJ1-6
cdr3_aa: CASTRQNNSPLHF
cdr3_nt: TGTGCCAGCACTCGACAGAATAATTCACCCCTCCACTTT

cdr3_length: 15
d_call: NA
v_call: TRBV28
clone_size: NA
j_call: TRBJ2-7
cdr3_aa: CASRDTGTASYEQYF
cdr3_nt: TGTGCCAGCAGGGATACCGGGACTGCCTCCTACGAGCAGTACTTC

cdr3_length: 16
d_call: NA
v_call: TRBV11-3
clone_size: few
j_call: TRBJ2-2
cdr3_aa: CASSFRAGANTGELFF
cdr3_nt: TGTGCCAGCAGCTTTCGGGCGGGGGCCAACACCGGGGAGCTGTTTTTT

cdr3_length: 15
d_call: NA
v_call: TRBV24-1
clone_size: NA
j_call: TRBJ2-1
cdr3_aa: CATSDLSDSYNEQFF
cdr3_nt: TGTGCCACCAGTGATTTGAGCGACAGTTACAATGAGCAGTTCTTC

cdr3_length: 12
d_call: TRBD1
v_call: TRBV29-1
clone_size: NA
j_call: TRBJ2-7
cdr3_aa: CSVKTGGHEQYF
cdr3_nt: TGCAGCGTGAAGACAGGGGGTCACGAGCAGTACTTC

cdr3_length: 13
d_call: NA
v_call: TRBV24-1
clone_size: NA
j_call: TRBJ2-3
cdr3_aa: CATSDLRADTQYF
cdr3_nt: TGTGCCACCAGTGATTTGCGGGCAGATACGCAGTATTTT

cdr3_length: 14
d_call: TRBD2
v_call: TRBV19
clone_size: NA
j_call: TRBJ2-2
cdr3_aa: CASSSGGAIGELFF
cdr3_nt: TGTGCCAGTTCTAGCGGGGGGGCGATCGGGGAGCTGTTTTTT

cdr3_length: 17
d_call: NA
v_call: TRBV28
clone_size: NA
j_call: TRBJ2-7
cdr3_aa: CASSSAGTFLTLYEQYF
cdr3_nt: TGTGCCAGCAGTTCAGCCGGGACTTTCCTAACCCTTTACGAGCAGTACTTC

cdr3_length: 15
d_call: TRBD2
v_call: TRBV7-3
clone_size: few
j_call: TRBJ2-7
cdr3_aa: CASSRIAGLDYEQYF
cdr3_nt: TGTGCCAGCAGCCGTATAGCGGGGCTGGACTACGAGCAGTACTTC

cdr3_length: 14
d_call: NA
v_call: TRBV7-6
clone_size: NA
j_call: TRBJ1-6
cdr3_aa: CASSSRGYNSPLHF
cdr3_nt: TGTGCCAGCAGCTCCAGGGGTTATAATTCACCCCTCCACTTT

cdr3_length: 14
d_call: TRBD1
v_call: TRBV19
clone_size: NA
j_call: TRBJ1-1
cdr3_aa: CASHRGMVDTEAFF
cdr3_nt: TGTGCCAGCCACAGGGGAATGGTCGACACTGAAGCTTTCTTT

cdr3_length: 14
d_call: TRBD2
v_call: TRBV25-1
clone_size: few
j_call: TRBJ2-1
cdr3_aa: CASSGTSGFDEQFF
cdr3_nt: TGTGCCAGCAGTGGGACTAGCGGGTTCGATGAGCAGTTCTTC

cdr3_length: 14
d_call: NA
v_call: TRBV2
clone_size: NA
j_call: TRBJ1-2
cdr3_aa: CASSDLRSNRGYTF
cdr3_nt: TGTGCCAGCAGTGATCTCCGCTCCAACCGGGGCTACACCTTC

cdr3_length: 16
d_call: TRBD1
v_call: TRBV19
clone_size: NA
j_call: TRBJ1-1
cdr3_aa: CASPPGQGAGNTEAFF
cdr3_nt: TGTGCCAGTCCTCCGGGACAGGGGGCCGGGAACACTGAAGCTTTCTTT

cdr3_length: 14
d_call: TRBD1
v_call: TRBV7-2
clone_size: NA
j_call: TRBJ1-2
cdr3_aa: CASSFAGGGYGYTF
cdr3_nt: TGTGCCAGCAGCTTTGCAGGGGGCGGGTATGGCTACACCTTC

cdr3_length: 15
d_call: TRBD1
v_call: TRBV10-3
clone_size: NA
j_call: TRBJ1-1
cdr3_aa: CAISEGRGLNTEAFF
cdr3_nt: TGTGCCATCAGTGAGGGCAGGGGGTTGAACACTGAAGCTTTCTTT

cdr3_length: 18
d_call: TRBD2
v_call: TRBV7-2
clone_size: NA
j_call: TRBJ2-3
cdr3_aa: CASSEHRTSGIITDTQYF
cdr3_nt: TGTGCCAGCAGCGAACACCGGACTAGCGGGATCATCACAGATACGCAGTATTTT

cdr3_length: 13
d_call: NA
v_call: TRBV7-2
clone_size: NA
j_call: TRBJ1-1
cdr3_aa: CASSLQRNTEAFF
cdr3_nt: TGTGCCAGCAGCCTCCAGCGGAACACTGAAGCTTTCTTT

cdr3_length: 14
d_call: NA
v_call: TRBV20-1
clone_size: NA
j_call: TRBJ2-7
cdr3_aa: CSASRGQPPYEQYF
cdr3_nt: TGCAGTGCTAGTCGCGGACAGCCACCCTACGAGCAGTACTTC

cdr3_length: 14
d_call: TRBD1
v_call: TRBV6-2/TRBV6-3
clone_size: NA
j_call: TRBJ2-2
cdr3_aa: CASSFRGLAGELFF
cdr3_nt: TGTGCCAGCAGTTTCAGGGGGCTTGCCGGGGAGCTGTTTTTT

cdr3_length: 17
d_call: NA
v_call: TRBV5-1
clone_size: NA
j_call: TRBJ1-5
cdr3_aa: CASSLSPQGGNNQPQHF
cdr3_nt: TGCGCCAGCAGCTTATCCCCGCAGGGCGGGAACAATCAGCCCCAGCATTTT

cdr3_length: 13
d_call: NA
v_call: TRBV5-5
clone_size: once
j_call: TRBJ1-1
cdr3_aa: CASSLFGSTEAFF
cdr3_nt: TGTGCCAGCAGCTTGTTCGGTTCGACTGAAGCTTTCTTT

cdr3_length: 12
d_call: NA
v_call: TRBV19
clone_size: NA
j_call: TRBJ1-6
cdr3_aa: CASSMRYSPLHF
cdr3_nt: TGTGCCAGTAGTATGAGGTATTCACCCCTCCACTTT

cdr3_length: 11
d_call: NA
v_call: TRBV11-2
clone_size: NA
j_call: TRBJ1-1
cdr3_aa: CASSLETEAFF
cdr3_nt: TGTGCCAGCAGCCTCGAGACTGAAGCTTTCTTT

cdr3_length: 15
d_call: TRBD2
v_call: TRBV11-1
clone_size: NA
j_call: TRBJ2-1
cdr3_aa: CASSTGLAGGPTQFF
cdr3_nt: TGTGCCAGCAGCACCGGACTAGCGGGGGGGCCGACGCAGTTCTTC

cdr3_length: 14
d_call: NA
v_call: TRBV11-3
clone_size: NA
j_call: TRBJ2-7
cdr3_aa: CASSPPGTHDEQYF
cdr3_nt: TGTGCCAGCAGCCCCCCGGGTACACACGACGAGCAGTACTTC

cdr3_length: 14
d_call: TRBD1
v_call: TRBV27
clone_size: few
j_call: TRBJ1-2
cdr3_aa: CASSGQGQRSGYTF
cdr3_nt: TGTGCCAGCAGTGGGCAGGGACAGCGGTCGGGCTACACCTTC

cdr3_length: 14
d_call: TRBD1
v_call: TRBV7-2
clone_size: NA
j_call: TRBJ1-2
cdr3_aa: CASTQGGTNYGYTF
cdr3_nt: TGTGCCAGCACGCAGGGGGGCACTAACTATGGCTACACCTTC

cdr3_length: 15
d_call: TRBD1
v_call: TRBV5-8
clone_size: once
j_call: TRBJ1-3
cdr3_aa: CASSMGQGKGNTIYF
cdr3_nt: TGTGCCAGCAGCATGGGACAGGGGAAGGGAAACACCATATATTTT

cdr3_length: 13
d_call: TRBD1
v_call: TRBV12-3/TRBV12-4
clone_size: NA
j_call: TRBJ1-2
cdr3_aa: CASSARDRAGYTF
cdr3_nt: TGTGCCAGCAGCGCGAGGGACAGGGCTGGCTACACCTTC

cdr3_length: 15
d_call: TRBD2
v_call: TRBV27
clone_size: NA
j_call: TRBJ2-2
cdr3_aa: CASSFGTSGTGELFF
cdr3_nt: TGTGCCAGCAGTTTTGGGACTAGCGGTACCGGGGAGCTGTTTTTT

cdr3_length: 14
d_call: NA
v_call: TRBV5-4
clone_size: NA
j_call: TRBJ1-2
cdr3_aa: CASSTRGVSYGYTF
cdr3_nt: TGTGCCAGCAGCACGCGGGGGGTGAGTTATGGCTACACCTTC

cdr3_length: 15
d_call: NA
v_call: TRBV9
clone_size: NA
j_call: TRBJ2-1
cdr3_aa: CASSVEPSESNEQFF
cdr3_nt: TGTGCCAGCAGCGTAGAGCCTAGCGAGTCCAATGAGCAGTTCTTC

cdr3_length: 12
d_call: NA
v_call: TRBV4-1
clone_size: NA
j_call: TRBJ2-3
cdr3_aa: CASRTGSDTQYF
cdr3_nt: TGCGCCAGCAGAACAGGGTCAGATACGCAGTATTTT

cdr3_length: 17
d_call: TRBD2
v_call: TRBV19
clone_size: NA
j_call: TRBJ2-2
cdr3_aa: CASSNKELAGATGELFF
cdr3_nt: TGTGCCAGTAGTAATAAGGAACTAGCGGGAGCCACCGGGGAGCTGTTTTTT

cdr3_length: 15
d_call: TRBD1
v_call: TRBV29-1
clone_size: NA
j_call: TRBJ2-3
cdr3_aa: CSVNPGQGVADTQYF
cdr3_nt: TGCAGCGTTAACCCGGGACAGGGGGTGGCAGATACGCAGTATTTT

cdr3_length: 12
d_call: NA
v_call: TRBV29-1
clone_size: NA
j_call: TRBJ1-3
cdr3_aa: CSVAGDGNTIYF
cdr3_nt: TGCAGCGTTGCAGGGGATGGAAACACCATATATTTT

cdr3_length: 16
d_call: NA
v_call: TRBV10-3
clone_size: NA
j_call: TRBJ1-1
cdr3_aa: CAISELPLGQNTEAFF
cdr3_nt: TGTGCCATCAGTGAGTTGCCCCTCGGTCAGAACACTGAAGCTTTCTTT

cdr3_length: 16
d_call: NA
v_call: TRBV12-5
clone_size: NA
j_call: TRBJ2-6
cdr3_aa: CASGLARGAGANVLTF
cdr3_nt: TGTGCTAGTGGTTTGGCCAGGGGGGCAGGGGCCAACGTCCTGACTTTC

cdr3_length: 13
d_call: NA
v_call: TRBV5-8
clone_size: NA
j_call: TRBJ1-2
cdr3_aa: CASSRGGLYGYTF
cdr3_nt: TGTGCCAGCAGCCGGGGGGGGCTCTATGGCTACACCTTC

cdr3_length: 13
d_call: NA
v_call: TRBV7-2
clone_size: NA
j_call: TRBJ1-2
cdr3_aa: CASSRGGAYGYTF
cdr3_nt: TGTGCCAGCAGTCGAGGGGGGGCCTATGGCTACACCTTC

cdr3_length: 14
d_call: NA
v_call: TRBV4-1
clone_size: NA
j_call: TRBJ2-1
cdr3_aa: CASSQESASNEQFF
cdr3_nt: TGCGCCAGCAGCCAAGAATCGGCTAGCAATGAGCAGTTCTTC

cdr3_length: 14
d_call: TRBD1
v_call: TRBV5-1
clone_size: NA
j_call: TRBJ1-2
cdr3_aa: CASSPDRPSYGYTF
cdr3_nt: TGCGCCAGCAGCCCGGACAGGCCGTCCTATGGCTACACCTTC

cdr3_length: 14
d_call: NA
v_call: TRBV19
clone_size: NA
j_call: TRBJ1-1
cdr3_aa: CASSISFYSTEAFF
cdr3_nt: TGTGCCAGTAGTATTAGTTTTTACAGCACTGAAGCTTTCTTT

cdr3_length: 15
d_call: NA
v_call: TRBV18
clone_size: NA
j_call: TRBJ2-7
cdr3_aa: CASSPRRGARGEQYF
cdr3_nt: TGTGCCAGCTCACCACGCAGGGGGGCAAGAGGGGAGCAGTACTTC

cdr3_length: 14
d_call: NA
v_call: TRBV5-4
clone_size: NA
j_call: TRBJ1-2
cdr3_aa: CASSLRFGGYGYTF
cdr3_nt: TGTGCCAGCAGCTTACGTTTCGGAGGCTATGGCTACACCTTC

cdr3_length: 12
d_call: NA
v_call: TRBV7-2
clone_size: NA
j_call: TRBJ1-1
cdr3_aa: CASSYMNTEAFF
cdr3_nt: TGTGCCAGCAGCTACATGAACACTGAAGCTTTCTTT

cdr3_length: 17
d_call: TRBD2
v_call: TRBV5-4
clone_size: NA
j_call: TRBJ2-1
cdr3_aa: CASSLGSSGGAHNEQFF
cdr3_nt: TGTGCCAGCAGCTTGGGGTCTAGCGGGGGGGCCCACAATGAGCAGTTCTTC

cdr3_length: 16
d_call: NA
v_call: TRBV5-3
clone_size: NA
j_call: TRBJ2-1
cdr3_aa: CARQIIQNTSYNEQFF
cdr3_nt: TGTGCCAGACAAATTATACAGAATACCTCCTACAATGAGCAGTTCTTC

cdr3_length: 15
d_call: NA
v_call: TRBV27
clone_size: NA
j_call: TRBJ2-7
cdr3_aa: CASSLLDSNYHEQYF
cdr3_nt: TGTGCCAGCAGTTTACTGGACAGTAACTACCACGAGCAGTACTTC

cdr3_length: 16
d_call: TRBD1
v_call: TRBV14
clone_size: NA
j_call: TRBJ2-1
cdr3_aa: CASSQSYRGDYNEQFF
cdr3_nt: TGTGCCAGCAGCCAATCTTACAGGGGGGATTACAATGAGCAGTTCTTC